The 32 T cell receptor beta chains below were found in one sample sequenced in a study of shared clonotypes between healthy human individuals. Clones were sequenced by immunoSEQ multiplex PCR, and TCRdb holds only the in-frame ones, with some missing. The table has about 2.3 million clones, about 92% seen once. Sequencing was carried out using naive CD4+ T cells from PBMCs. The subset was: CD45RA+ positively selected. Every receptor here comes from a man between 18 and 29 years old in good health. Some clones in this sample may be carry-over from other donors' samples.

Points on this clone: Other nucleotide sequences in the sample specify the same CDR3. The V call is TRBV6-5, the J call TRBJ1-3, with D uncertain. V was shortened by 3 bases and J by 6 bases, with 3 bases between the two germline ends. The CDR3 is 11 amino acids. Germline V gene sequence: CDR1 MNHEY, CDR2 SVGAGI. The CDR3: CASSYLNTIYF. The CDR3 nucleotides are TGTGCCAGCAGTTATTTAAACACCATATATTTT.

CDR3 in DNA: TGTGCCAGCAGCCGGCTAGCGGATATCTACAATGAGCAGTTCTTC. It yields the protein CASSRLADIYNEQFF. This rearrangement joins TRBV7-9 to TRBJ2-1; TRBD2 matches at 7 bases. The CDR3 is 15 residues long. Germline assignment: CDR1 SEHNR and CDR2 FQNEAQ (reference sequence). V dropped 5 bases and J dropped 3; count of bases not matched to a gene: 7.

With respect to this clone: This specimen includes other DNA sequences encoding the same CDR3. The V call is TRBV28, the J call TRBJ2-7; TRBD2 aligns across 8 bases. Germline V CDR1 and CDR2: MDHEN, SYDVKM. V trimming: 4 bases; J trimming: 4 bases; junction bases outside the gene matches: 6. The CDR3 sequence is 14 residues long. As DNA, the CDR3 is TGTGCCAGCAGTTCCAGCGGGAGAGGATACGAGCAGTACTTC. Translation gives CASSSSGRGYEQYF. Full variable domain (rest looked up from reference TRBV28 and TRBJ2-7): DVKVTQSSRYLVKRTGEKVFLECVQDMDHENMFWYRQDPGLGLRLIYFSYDVKMKEKGDIPEGYSVSREKKERFSLILESASTNQTSMYLCASSSSGRGYEQYFGPGTRLTVT.

The gene calls are TRBV7-8 and TRBJ2-2; 7 nucleotides match TRBD1. The CDR3 has 14 amino acids. J gave up 3 bases and V 8 bases, and 6 bases lay outside the gene matches. Germline loops: CDR1 SGHVS, CDR2 FQNEAQ. The CDR3 DNA follows: TGTGCCAGCGAAACGGGACAGCACACCGGGGAGCTGTTTTTT. Protein: CASETGQHTGELFF. Combining the CDR3 with reference TRBV7-8 and TRBJ2-2 gives the whole variable domain GAGVSQSPRYKVAKRGQDVALRCDPISGHVSLFWYQQALGQGPEFLTYFQNEAQLDKSGLPSDRFFAERPEGSVSTLKIQRTQQEDSAVYLCASETGQHTGELFFGEGSRLTVL.

CDR3 sequence reads: CAWKRPSNYGYTF. The DNA of the CDR3 is TGTGCCTGGAAGCGGCCTTCTAACTATGGCTACACCTTC. J is TRBJ1-2 and V is TRBV30, with unresolved D. The CDR3 is made up of 13 amino acids. Trimming removed 4 bases from V and 0 bases from J, with 9 bases in between. From germline, CDR1 is GTSNPN and CDR2 SVGIG (reference sequence).

The chain recombines TRBV21-1 with TRBJ2-1; the D call in the table, TRBD1, was not verified against the DNA. TRBV21-1 is deemed a pseudogene. The CDR3 runs to 17 residues. The chain's CDR3 is CASSKRRGWQGNNEQFF. The CDR3 DNA reads TGTGCCAGCAGCAAAAGACGAGGATGGCAGGGGAACAATGAGCAGTTCTTC.

This sequence joins TRBV11-2 and TRBJ2-1, with 9 bases matching TRBD2. CDR1 is SGHAT and CDR2 is FQNNGV in the germline V gene. The CDR3 extends over 16 amino acids. V shed 5 bases, J shed 9 bases, and the junction held 14 bases outside the gene matches. The CDR3 reads CASSPPMGGRGSEQFF. CDR3 in DNA: TGTGCCAGCAGCCCGCCTATGGGCGGGAGGGGCTCTGAGCAGTTCTTC.

The chain has TRBV5-1 and TRBJ1-1, with D uncertain. Germline assignment: CDR1 SGHRS and CDR2 YFSETQ. The V end lost 3 bases, the J end lost 1 base, and 10 bases lay between the germline ends. This CDR3 has 14 residues. The DNA of the CDR3 is TGCGCCAGCAGCTCGGACGGCTCGAACACTGAAGCTTTCTTT. This codes for CASSSDGSNTEAFF.

Points on this clone: The same CDR3 arises from other DNA sequences in this sample as well. The chain recombines TRBV18 with TRBJ1-1; D gene ambiguous. CDR3 length equals 15 residues. Germline V lookup: CDR1 KGHSH, CDR2 LQKENI. Trimming removed 0 bases from V and 1 base from J, with 9 bases in between. Here the CDR3 DNA reads TGTGCCAGCTCACCACCTGGGGTCACGAACACTGAAGCTTTCTTT. Encoded protein: CASSPPGVTNTEAFF.

This clone was counted once. Distinct nucleotide sequences in the sample also encode this CDR3. The V and J genes are TRBV2 and TRBJ2-1, with D uncertain. The V end was cut by 8 bases, the J end by 3 bases, with 11 bases between. The CDR3 is 13 residues long. CDR1 and CDR2 from the germline V gene are SNHLY and FYNNEI. Here the CDR3 reads CASSRRLYNEQFF. In nucleotides, the CDR3 is TGTGCCAGCTCGCGGCGACTCTACAATGAGCAGTTCTTC.

The chain recombines TRBV6-1 with TRBJ2-2; TRBD1 matches 7 bases. The CDR3 spans 14 residues. The J segment lost 4 bases and the V segment lost 6 bases, leaving 5 bases of the junction unmatched. Per germline, CDR1 MNHNS and CDR2 SASEGT. CDR3 sequence: CASRGQVGTGELFF. CDR3 nucleotide sequence: TGTGCCAGCAGAGGACAGGTTGGCACCGGGGAGCTGTTTTTT.

The chain joins TRBV9 to TRBJ2-1; the D call may be TRBD1 or TRBD2 (5 bases each). V was clipped by 4 bases and J by 4 bases, with 9 bases between them. The germline V gene encodes CDR1 SGDLS and CDR2 YYNGEE. The CDR3 has 13 amino acids. The CDR3 here is CASSWDPYNEQFF. The CDR3 nucleotides are TGTGCCAGCAGCTGGGACCCATACAATGAGCAGTTCTTC.

The chain joins TRBV6-5 to TRBJ2-7, with D unresolved. Germline V gene lookup returns CDR1 MNHEY and CDR2 SVGAGI. The CDR3 is 11 amino acids. The V end was cut by 8 bases, the J end by 2 bases, with 7 bases between. CDR3 loop: CASLNAYEQYF. CDR3 nucleotides: TGTGCCAGCTTGAATGCCTACGAGCAGTACTTC.

This clone has more than one count but fewer than ten. The V gene is TRBV28, the J gene TRBJ1-1; D gene uncertain. CDR1 and CDR2 from the germline V gene are MDHEN and SYDVKM. CDR3 length: 12 amino acids. V lost 10 bases and J lost 0, with 9 bases in between. The CDR3 region is CATERLNTEAFF. The CDR3 DNA sequence: TGTGCCACGGAGAGACTGAACACTGAAGCTTTCTTT.

As to this clone: Other DNA sequences from this sample encode an identical CDR3 as well. The chain joins TRBV29-1 to TRBJ1-1; D is perhaps TRBD1 (6 bases). Trimming left V 6 bases short and J 0 bases short, with 11 bases between. The CDR3 runs 13 residues. Looked up from germline, CDR1 is SQVTM and CDR2 is ANQGSEA. The CDR3 DNA reads TGCAGCGTGAGGGGGGGGGTGAACACTGAAGCTTTCTTT. Residues: CSVRGGVNTEAFF.

The CDR3 bases are TGTGCCAGCAGCCGGAACCGCGGGGGACCCTACGAGCAGTACTTC. This translates into CASSRNRGGPYEQYF. The chain recombines TRBV11-2 with TRBJ2-7; 7 bases are shared with TRBD2. The length of the CDR3 is 15 residues. CDR1 and CDR2 (germline): SGHAT, FQNNGV. With V trimmed by 5 bases and J by 2 bases, 9 bases remained unmatched.

V is TRBV6-1 and J is TRBJ2-5; D is perhaps TRBD1 or TRBD2 (6 bases each). V was cut by 3 bases and J by 4 bases, with 15 bases left in between. This CDR3 spans 15 amino acids. Germline CDR1 reads MNHNS; CDR2 reads SASEGT. This CDR3 is CASSEIPGGGETQYF. The DNA of the CDR3 is TGTGCCAGCAGTGAGATACCCGGGGGCGGAGAGACCCAGTACTTC.

V and J are TRBV15 and TRBJ2-3; D ambiguous. CDR3 size: 15 residues. Germline assignment: CDR1 LNHNV and CDR2 YYDKDF (reference sequence). Trimming removed 1 base from V and 1 base from J, with 9 bases in between. CDR3 sequence: CATSRGLPGTDTQYF. For the CDR3, the DNA is TGTGCCACCAGCAGAGGACTTCCGGGCACAGATACGCAGTATTTT.

The rearrangement uses TRBV6-1 and TRBJ2-3; tentative D call: TRBD1 (6 bases). CDR1 and CDR2 from the germline V gene are MNHNS and SASEGT. V lost 3 bases and J 1 base, leaving 11 bases between the germline ends. The CDR3 has 15 amino acids. The CDR3 reads CASSDGGAGTDTQYF. The CDR3 region has the DNA TGTGCCAGCAGTGATGGGGGCGCGGGCACAGATACGCAGTATTTT.

V is TRBV5-4 and J is TRBJ2-3, with 9 bases fitting TRBD2. Germline CDR1 reads SGHNT; CDR2 reads YYREEE (reference sequence). The V and J ends lost 2 bases and 1 base, in that order; junction bases with no gene match: 5. The CDR3 contains 16 residues. CDR3 residues: CASSLNRGGGTDTQYF. CDR3 coding DNA: TGTGCCAGCAGCTTAAACCGCGGGGGGGGCACAGATACGCAGTATTTT.

Details on this clone: The same CDR3 also results from other DNA sequences found in this sample. This chain connects TRBV11-2 to TRBJ2-3; D gene unclear. There are 12 residues in the CDR3. V lost 1 base, J lost 7 bases, and 6 bases lay in between. Germline-derived CDR1 and CDR2 are SGHAT and FQNNGV. The CDR3 protein is CASSLGGNTQYF. The DNA of the CDR3 is TGTGCCAGCAGCTTAGGGGGTAATACGCAGTATTTT.

The rearrangement uses TRBV9 and TRBJ2-3; D unclear. Germline V gene sequence: CDR1 SGDLS, CDR2 YYNGEE. The CDR3 spans 13 residues. Trimming stripped 4 bases from V and 6 bases from J, with 12 bases between. DNA for the CDR3: TGTGCCAGCAGCCCAGGTTCCGGGGATACGCAGTATTTT. It encodes CASSPGSGDTQYF.

The J gene is TRBJ2-3, the V gene TRBV5-5, with 10 nucleotides matching TRBD1. V lost 4 bases and J lost 2; bases outside the gene matches: 13. Germline-derived CDR1 and CDR2 are SGHKS and YYEKEE (reference sequence). The CDR3 runs 18 residues. The CDR3, as DNA: TGTGCCAGCAGCCGTATGTCGATGACAGGGGGCAACACAGATACGCAGTATTTT. Residues: CASSRMSMTGGNTDTQYF.

The chain combines TRBV5-6 with TRBJ1-4; D is possibly TRBD1 (5 bases). Germline V gene data show CDR1 as SGHDT and CDR2 as YYEEEE. V was pared by 3 bases and J by 4 bases, with 19 bases between. CDR3 length equals 17 residues. Here the CDR3 reads CASSSGPNHRNNEKLFF. In nucleotides, the CDR3 is TGTGCCAGCAGCTCGGGACCGAACCATCGAAATAATGAAAAACTGTTTTTT.

CDR3: CASSQGLAGVSGELFF. CDR3 in DNA: TGTGCCAGCAGCCAAGGTCTAGCGGGAGTTTCCGGGGAGCTGTTTTTT. The chain recombines TRBV4-2 with TRBJ2-2; 10 bases fit TRBD2. This CDR3 region has 16 residues. The V gene end was trimmed by 1 base and the J gene end by 6 bases; junction bases not matched to a gene: 5. CDR1 is LGHNA and CDR2 is YNFKEQ in the germline V gene.

The CDR3 sequence: CSANRGLSTDTQYF. In DNA form, the CDR3 reads TGCAGCGCAAACAGGGGCCTTAGCACAGATACGCAGTATTTT. The chain links TRBV29-1 to TRBJ2-3; 7 bases match TRBD1. Trimming removed 7 bases from V and 0 bases from J; junction bases left unmatched: 7. Germline CDR1 and CDR2: SQVTM and ANQGSEA. The CDR3 extends over 14 amino acids.

The chain joins TRBV10-3 to TRBJ2-1, with 10 nucleotides matching TRBD2. CDR3 length: 18 amino acids. The V gene's germline CDR1 is ENHRY and CDR2 SYGVKD. The trim removed 0 bases at V and 6 bases at J, leaving 11 bases unmatched. The CDR3 DNA follows: TGTGCCATCAGTGAGTCGCAAGCGGGAGGGGGGGTCCCCAATGAGCAGTTCTTC. Translated: CAISESQAGGGVPNEQFF.

The chain carries TRBV6-5 and TRBJ1-2, with no clear D. Per the germline V gene, CDR1 is MNHEY and CDR2 is SVGAGI. The CDR3 is 14 amino acids. The V gene lost 0 bases and the J gene lost 4 bases, with 9 bases spanning the gap. The CDR3 loop reads CASSYSRVTYGYTF. Here the CDR3 DNA reads TGTGCCAGCAGTTACTCGCGGGTCACCTATGGCTACACCTTC.

The chain links TRBV28 to TRBJ1-2; 7 bases fit TRBD1. CDR3 length equals 14 residues. CDR1 is MDHEN, CDR2 SYDVKM, per germline. Trimming at V came to 5 bases and at J to 4 bases, leaving 7 bases not matched to a gene. CDR3 DNA sequence: TGTGCCAGCAGTCCGGGACAGTTACCCTATGGCTACACCTTC. Translating it yields CASSPGQLPYGYTF.

Notes on this clone: Other DNA sequences from this sample encode an identical CDR3 as well. The chain carries TRBV7-9 and TRBJ1-1; D is undetermined. V was shortened by 2 bases and J by 1 base, with 5 bases between the two germline ends. CDR3 size: 13 residues. CDR1 and CDR2 (germline): SEHNR, FQNEAQ (reference sequence). The CDR3 bases are TGTGCCAGCAGCTTATCGGGGAACACTGAAGCTTTCTTT. This gives the protein CASSLSGNTEAFF.

The rearrangement joins TRBV14 to TRBJ2-5, with a possible D match to TRBD1 (5 bases). The CDR3 has 15 amino acids. Germline V gene lookup returns CDR1 SGHDN and CDR2 FVKESK. V gave up 3 bases and J gave up 5 bases, with 16 bases separating them. The CDR3 sequence: CASSQLSRAGETQYF. CDR3 bases: TGTGCCAGCAGCCAGCTCAGCAGGGCAGGGGAGACCCAGTACTTC.

This chain connects TRBV29-1 to TRBJ2-7, with a weak D call TRBD2 (5 bases). The CDR3 runs 14 residues. Trimming took 6 bases from V and 3 from J, leaving 18 bases between them. Germline CDR1 reads SQVTM; CDR2 reads ANQGSEA. The CDR3 DNA is TGCAGCGTCAGAGGACGCCTGACTAACTACGAGCAGTACTTC. Translation gives CSVRGRLTNYEQYF.